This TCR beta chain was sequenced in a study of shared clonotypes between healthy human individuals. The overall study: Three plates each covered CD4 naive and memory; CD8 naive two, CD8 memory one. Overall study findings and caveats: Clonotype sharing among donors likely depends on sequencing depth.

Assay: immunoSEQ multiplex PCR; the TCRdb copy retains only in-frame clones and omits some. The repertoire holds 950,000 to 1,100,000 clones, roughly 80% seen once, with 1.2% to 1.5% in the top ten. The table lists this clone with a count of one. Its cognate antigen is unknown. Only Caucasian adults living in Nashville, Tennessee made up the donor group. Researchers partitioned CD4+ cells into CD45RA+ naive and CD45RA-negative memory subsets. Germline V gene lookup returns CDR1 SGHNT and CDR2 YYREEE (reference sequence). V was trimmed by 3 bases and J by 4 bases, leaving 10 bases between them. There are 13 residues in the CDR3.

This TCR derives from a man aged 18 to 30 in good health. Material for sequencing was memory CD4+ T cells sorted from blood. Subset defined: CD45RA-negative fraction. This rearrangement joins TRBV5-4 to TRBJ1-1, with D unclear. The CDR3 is CASSSNWGTEAFF. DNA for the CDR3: TGTGCCAGCAGCTCGAATTGGGGCACTGAAGCTTTCTTT.